This entry lists 30 T cell receptor beta chains sequenced from one sample in a study of T cells in Graves' hyperthyroidism and ophthalmopathy. The CDR3 regions of TCR beta were amplified from RNA transcripts. The TCR CDR3 first-round RT-PCR relied on the HTBI primer set. Each CDR3 protein gets one entry after TCRdb re-called the multiplex PCR reads with MiXCR. This sample has around 400,000 distinct CDR3 sequences, with around 15% found just once. Sequenced material: blood. The receptor source for this set is a woman aged 55-75 years with Graves' ophthalmopathy.

This rearrangement joins TRBV5-1 to TRBJ1-3; no definite D call. The V and J ends lost 7 bases and 2 bases respectively, with 10 bases between them. Per the germline V gene, CDR1 is SGHRS and CDR2 is YFSETQ. The CDR3 contains 13 residues. The CDR3 sequence is CASRVSTGNTIYF. CDR3 coding DNA: TGCGCCAGCCGAGTCAGTACTGGAAACACCATATATTTT.

In regard to this clonotype: This may be a read error: a much more frequent sequence differs by one nucleotide. The chain employs TRBV6-1 and TRBJ2-3; 7 bases align to TRBD1. Trimming at V came to 6 bases and at J to 3 bases, leaving 9 bases not matched to a gene. Germline assignment: CDR1 MNHNS and CDR2 SASEGT. CDR3 length: 15 residues. The CDR3 coding sequence is TGTGCCAGCAGACCCGACAGGGTGGTGACAGATACGCAGTATTTT. Its translation: CASRPDRVVTDTQYF.

This chain uses TRBV5-6 with TRBJ2-3; D uncertain. Per germline, CDR1 SGHDT and CDR2 YYEEEE. The CDR3 is 16 residues long. Trimming removed 4 bases from V and 0 bases from J, with 15 bases in between. CDR3 loop: CASSPLTGTSTDTQYF. The CDR3 DNA reads as TGTGCCAGCAGCCCCCTGACGGGCACTAGCACAGATACGCAGTATTTT.

This clonotype has ten or more counts. The genes are TRBV18 and TRBJ1-5; D possibly corresponds to TRBD1 (6 bases). CDR3 length: 15 amino acids. Trimming cost V 4 bases and J 5 bases, with 15 bases left between them. CDR1 and CDR2 from the germline V gene are KGHSH and LQKENI. The chain's CDR3 is CASSRSGGAHQPQHF. The DNA of the CDR3 is TGTGCCAGCTCACGGTCGGGGGGCGCGCATCAGCCCCAGCATTTT.

The chain uses TRBV9 and TRBJ2-7, with 11 bases fitting TRBD1. This CDR3 contains 15 residues. Germline V lookup: CDR1 SGDLS, CDR2 YYNGEE. The junction had 7 bases not matched to a gene; V was cut back by 2 bases and J by 6 bases. This chain's CDR3 is CASSVGQGAFAEQYF. CDR3 in DNA: TGTGCCAGCAGCGTCGGACAGGGGGCGTTCGCCGAGCAGTACTTC. The variable domain in full, completed from reference TRBV9 and TRBJ2-7, reads DSGVTQTPKHLITATGQRVTLRCSPRSGDLSVYWYQQSLDQGLQFLIQYYNGEERAKGNILERFSAQQFPDLHSELNLSSLELGDSALYFCASSVGQGAFAEQYFGPGTRLTVT.

The genes are TRBV27 and TRBJ2-7; maybe TRBD1 (5 bases). CDR1 is MNHEY, CDR2 SMNVEV, per germline (reference sequence). V gave up 8 bases and J gave up 6 bases, with 20 bases separating them. The CDR3 consists of 14 residues. CDR3 nucleotides: TGTGCCAGCGGAAAAAGCCACAGGTCCGGCGAGCAGTACTTC. This codes for CASGKSHRSGEQYF.

This chain uses TRBV10-2 with TRBJ2-2; the match to TRBD2 covers 9 bases. The CDR3 has 15 residues. Trimming at V came to 6 bases and at J to 6 bases, leaving 8 bases not matched to a gene. CDR1 and CDR2 (germline): WSHSY, SAAADI. The CDR3 reads CASRASGIGAGELFF. The CDR3 nucleotides are TGCGCCAGCAGGGCTAGCGGGATCGGGGCCGGGGAGCTGTTTTTT.

This clonotype was counted a few times. The rearrangement joins TRBV5-6 to TRBJ1-2, with a weak D call TRBD1 (6 bases). V was pared by 3 bases and J by 5 bases, with 8 bases between. Germline-derived CDR1 and CDR2 are SGHDT and YYEEEE. This CDR3 spans 12 amino acids. In DNA, the CDR3 is TGTGCCAGCAGCTGGACAGAATATGGCTACACCTTC. Encoded protein: CASSWTEYGYTF.

At least ten counts were recorded for this clonotype. The chain links TRBV28 to TRBJ1-6; D may be TRBD1 (5 bases). In germline, CDR1 is MDHEN, CDR2 SYDVKM. There are 13 residues in the CDR3. V lost 6 bases and J 6 bases, leaving 9 bases between the germline ends. CDR3 in amino acids: CASSRQSNSPLHF. CDR3 in DNA: TGTGCCAGCAGCAGACAGTCTAATTCACCCCTCCACTTT. The whole variable domain, filled in from reference TRBV28 and TRBJ1-6, reads DVKVTQSSRYLVKRTGEKVFLECVQDMDHENMFWYRQDPGLGLRLIYFSYDVKMKEKGDIPEGYSVSREKKERFSLILESASTNQTSMYLCASSRQSNSPLHFGNGTRLTVT.

Many counts were recorded for this clonotype. The chain employs TRBV28 and TRBJ2-1; 9 bases align to TRBD2. This CDR3 comprises 16 residues. Germline values: CDR1 MDHEN, CDR2 SYDVKM. Germline trimming cut 2 bases from V and 5 bases from J; bases unmatched to any gene: 7. CDR3 nucleotide sequence: TGTGCCAGCAGTTTAACCGGGACTAGCCTCAACAATGAGCAGTTCTTC. Its protein product is CASSLTGTSLNNEQFF.

Notes on this clonotype: A much larger clone is a single base away; this may be a read error. This chain connects TRBV9 to TRBJ2-1, with D possibly TRBD2 on 5 matching bases. The CDR3 is 12 residues long. CDR1 and CDR2 (germline): SGDLS, YYNGEE. With 3 bases removed from V and 4 bases from J, the gap between germline ends came to 5 bases. The chain's CDR3 is CASSAGYNEQFF. For the CDR3, the DNA is TGTGCCAGCAGCGCGGGGTACAATGAGCAGTTCTTC.

This clonotype was seen ten or more times. The rearrangement joins TRBV3-1 to TRBJ2-7; D is possibly TRBD1 or TRBD2 (5 bases each). The germline CDR1 and CDR2 sequences are LGHDT and YNNKEL (reference sequence). Trimming left V 3 bases short and J 1 base short, with 10 bases between. The CDR3 loop spans 14 amino acids. Written as DNA, the CDR3 is TGTGCCAGCAGCCAGGGACCAGCGTCCTACGAGCAGTACTTC. Encoded protein: CASSQGPASYEQYF.

This clonotype was seen many times. This chain connects TRBV20-1 to TRBJ1-6; D remains unclear. Trimming stripped 0 bases from V and 9 bases from J, with 12 bases between. The CDR3 consists of 14 residues. The germline CDR1 and CDR2 sequences are DFQATT and SNEGSKA (reference sequence). Here the CDR3 reads CSARDTAVRSPLHF. The CDR3 nucleotides are TGCAGTGCTAGAGATACAGCCGTTCGTTCACCCCTCCACTTT.

The table lists this clonotype with many counts. This sequence joins TRBV28 and TRBJ2-1; 8 bases line up with TRBD2. The J segment lost 2 bases and the V segment lost 7 bases, leaving 10 bases of the junction unmatched. This CDR3 has 16 residues. Per germline, CDR1 MDHEN and CDR2 SYDVKM. The CDR3 coding sequence is TGTGCCAGCACCCCCGGGGGGGGGGGACCCTACAATGAGCAGTTCTTC. Translating it yields CASTPGGGGPYNEQFF.

This clonotype was counted at least ten times. The rearrangement uses TRBV20-1 and TRBJ1-4; the D gene is possibly TRBD1 (6 bases). CDR1 is DFQATT, CDR2 SNEGSKA, per germline (reference sequence). Trimming took 5 bases from V and 3 from J, leaving 13 bases between them. This CDR3 spans 14 amino acids. DNA for the CDR3: TGCAGTGCTGGAGGGGGGGCCCCTAATGAAAAACTGTTTTTT. It is translated as CSAGGGAPNEKLFF.

The chain links TRBV7-2 to TRBJ2-4; the D gene is possibly TRBD1 (5 bases). Germline loops: CDR1 SGHTA, CDR2 FQGNSA. The CDR3 has 16 residues. Trimming took off 3 bases at V and 6 bases at J, with 18 bases between the two ends. CDR3 bases: TGTGCCAGCAGCTTTGGGGCCCCAGTGGGTTTAAACATTCAGTACTTC. It encodes CASSFGAPVGLNIQYF.

This clonotype occurred a few times. The chain joins TRBV7-8 to TRBJ2-2; 8 bases are a match to TRBD2. The V gene end was trimmed by 5 bases and the J gene end by 0 bases; junction bases not matched to a gene: 8. The CDR3 sequence is 17 residues long. The germline CDR1 and CDR2 sequences are SGHVS and FQNEAQ. The CDR3: CASSLGGGGPNTGELFF. The CDR3 DNA reads TGTGCCAGCAGCCTCGGGGGGGGGGGCCCGAACACCGGGGAGCTGTTTTTT.

The table lists this clonotype with many counts. The chain has TRBV30 and TRBJ2-7; D is possibly TRBD2 (5 bases). CDR1 and CDR2 (germline): GTSNPN, SVGIG (reference sequence). With 2 bases removed from V and 0 bases from J, the gap between germline ends came to 8 bases. CDR3 length equals 13 residues. CDR3 sequence: CAWSRGASYEQYF. CDR3 nucleotide sequence: TGTGCCTGGAGTCGGGGAGCCTCCTACGAGCAGTACTTC.

This clonotype was recorded at least ten times. J is TRBJ2-7 and V is TRBV20-1, with TRBD1 matching over 8 bases. This CDR3 comprises 13 residues. The V and J ends lost 6 bases and 3 bases, in that order; junction bases with no gene match: 7. Germline V lookup: CDR1 DFQATT, CDR2 SNEGSKA (reference sequence). CDR3 amino acids: CSAGRTGSYEQYF. The CDR3, as DNA: TGCAGTGCCGGAAGGACAGGGAGCTACGAGCAGTACTTC.

This clonotype appeared a few times. A junction end diverges from the germline sequence, so it may reflect a read error. CDR3 DNA sequence: TGTGCCAGCAGCTTAGCGCCGGGGAATAATTCACTCCTCCACTTT. It is translated as CASSLAPGNNSLLHF. This chain uses TRBV7-2 with TRBJ1-6; D gene unclear. Germline values: CDR1 SGHTA, CDR2 FQGNSA. CDR3 length equals 15 residues. The variable domain in full, completed from reference TRBV7-2 and TRBJ1-6, reads GAGVSQSPSNKVTEKGKDVELRCDPISGHTALYWYRQSLGQGLEFLIYFQGNSAPDKSGLPSDRFSAERTGGSVSTLTIQRTQQEDSAVYLCASSLAPGNNSLLHFGNGTRLTVT.

This clonotype was found many times. The chain couples TRBV3-1 to TRBJ2-5; TRBD2 matches 12 bases. CDR1 LGHDT and CDR2 YNNKEL come from the germline V gene (reference sequence). Unmatched junction bases numbered 8, after V lost 5 bases and J lost 4 bases. There are 16 residues in the CDR3. CDR3 nucleotides: TGTGCCAGCAGCTCCCGACTAGCGGGAGATGGAGAGACCCAGTACTTC. Translating gives CASSSRLAGDGETQYF.

In its sample, this clonotype was seen a few times. This chain connects TRBV28 to TRBJ1-2; D gene ambiguous. CDR1 and CDR2 from the germline V gene are MDHEN and SYDVKM. V was shortened by 3 bases and J by 8 bases, with 22 bases between the two germline ends. This CDR3 is 16 amino acids long. CDR3 in DNA: TGTGCCAGCAGTTTTTTAATTGGTTCTGCCGGGGAAGGCTACACCTTC. It yields the protein CASSFLIGSAGEGYTF.

CDR3 protein: CASSSRLAGGVYEQYF. DNA of the CDR3: TGTGCCAGCAGCTCCAGGTTAGCGGGAGGGGTCTACGAGCAGTACTTC. The chain carries TRBV27 and TRBJ2-7, with 11 bases fitting TRBD2. The junction had 10 bases not matched to a gene; V was cut back by 6 bases and J by 3 bases. The germline V gene has CDR1 MNHEY and CDR2 SMNVEV (reference sequence). The CDR3 loop spans 16 amino acids.

Remarks on this clonotype: Possible read error: a much larger clone is one base away. V usage is TRBV7-2 and J usage is TRBJ1-2, with no clear D. The length of the CDR3 is 13 residues. V was trimmed by 7 bases and J by 7 bases, leaving 16 bases between them. CDR1 is SGHTA and CDR2 is FQGNSA in the germline V gene. The CDR3 spells CASTSPGRGGYTF. CDR3 DNA: TGTGCCAGCACCTCACCGGGCCGTGGTGGCTACACCTTC.

This clonotype appeared many times. The rearrangement uses TRBV7-9 and TRBJ2-5, with 12 bases aligning to TRBD2. V lost 5 bases, J lost 5 bases, and 9 bases stayed unmatched. CDR1 is SEHNR, CDR2 FQNEAQ, per germline (reference sequence). CDR3 length equals 16 residues. The CDR3 coding sequence is TGTGCCAGCAGCCTCCTAGCGGGAGGGCCAGGGGAGACCCAGTACTTC. The encoded protein is CASSLLAGGPGETQYF.

This clonotype was picked up many times. The rearrangement uses TRBV13 and TRBJ2-7; D gene unclear. With 1 base removed from V and 3 bases from J, the gap between germline ends came to 7 bases. The length of the CDR3 is 13 residues. CDR1 and CDR2 from the germline V gene are PRHDT and FYEKMQ (reference sequence). CDR3 loop: CASSLEGVYEQYF. The DNA for the CDR3 is TGTGCCAGCAGCTTAGAGGGCGTCTACGAGCAGTACTTC. The variable domain in full, completed from reference TRBV13 and TRBJ2-7, reads AAGVIQSPRHLIKEKRETATLKCYPIPRHDTVYWYQQGPGQDPQFLISFYEKMQSDKGSIPDRFSAQQFSDYHSELNMSSLELGDSALYFCASSLEGVYEQYFGPGTRLTVT.

The V call is TRBV19, the J call TRBJ2-4; 7 bases map to TRBD1. The CDR3 runs 16 residues. Looked up from germline, CDR1 is LNHDA and CDR2 is SQIVND (reference sequence). J lost 0 bases, V lost 3 bases, and 5 bases had no gene match. The CDR3 loop reads CASSIRDSLAKNIQYF. The CDR3 nucleotides are TGTGCCAGTAGTATCCGGGACAGCCTAGCCAAAAACATTCAGTACTTC.

V and J are TRBV25-1 and TRBJ1-6; tentatively, D is TRBD1 (5 bases). The V gene's germline CDR1 is MGHDK and CDR2 SYGVNS. The CDR3 spans 15 residues. V lost 6 bases to trimming and J lost 4 bases, with 13 bases between them. The CDR3 DNA reads as TGTGCCAGCAGGGGTCCGGGACTATATAATTCACCCCTCCACTTT. Amino acids: CASRGPGLYNSPLHF.

There are many counts of this clonotype. V gene TRBV12-5 combines with J gene TRBJ2-5, with D hard to call. This CDR3 comprises 12 residues. Germline V gene sequence: CDR1 LGHNT, CDR2 FRNRAP. Trimming pared 6 bases from V and 5 bases from J, leaving 10 bases between. DNA for the CDR3: TGTGCTAGTGGCGACCTCATCGAGACCCAGTACTTC. Protein sequence: CASGDLIETQYF.

This sequence joins TRBV12-5 and TRBJ1-5; possible D gene TRBD1, 5 bases. Germline values: CDR1 LGHNT, CDR2 FRNRAP. Trimming shortened V by 7 bases and J by 5 bases, and 15 bases separated the two germline ends. The CDR3 has 14 residues. The CDR3 DNA reads TGTGCTAGTGAATCGCACGGGACCGATCAGCCCCAGCATTTT. This codes for CASESHGTDQPQHF.